This record looks at one T cell receptor (beta chain) sequence and its context. These data originate in a study of T cell responses to AZD1222 COVID-19 vaccine. Timing groups of about 4 and about 12 weeks for second doses were pooled. Method: immunoSEQ multiplex PCR; TCRdb's copy keeps in-frame clones and lacks some. The sample consists of 150,000 to 250,000 clones, 85% to 95% of them appearing once. Germline V gives CDR1 SGHTA, CDR2 FQGNSA. The CDR3 sequence is 13 residues long. Trimming shortened V by 1 base and J by 8 bases, and 9 bases separated the two germline ends. This chain connects TRBV7-2 to TRBJ2-1, with D perhaps being TRBD1 or TRBD2 (5 bases each). The receptor's source is an adult who received the AZD1222 COVID-19 vaccine. Material: peripheral blood, obtained 28 days after the second AZD1222 dose. The CDR3, as DNA: TGTGCCAGCAGCTTAGGGGGACCCTATGAGCAGTTCTTC. This sequence encodes CASSLGGPYEQFF.